This record covers a single TCR beta chain. Antigen: not known. The sample is drawn from a study of T-cell memory formation after mild COVID-19. The overall study: Largely donor-specific TCR clusters were found.

Libraries for TCRalpha and TCRbeta carried sample barcodes and unique molecular identifiers via 5'RACE. TCRdb reanalysed the 5' RACE reads using MiXCR and keeps one entry per CDR3 protein. The table lists some 310,000 distinct CDR3 sequences, under 25% of them singletons, with around 20% in the top ten. Trimming cost V 2 bases and J 2 bases; bases outside gene matches: 11. This CDR3 comprises 17 residues. Germline CDR1 is KGHSH and CDR2 is LQKENI. Findings and limits, study-wide: Clones that contracted clustered mainly in CM and EM if CD4+ and in EMRA if CD8+.

Sequenced: PBMCs or a T cell subset sorted from them (not recorded which). The chain has TRBV18 and TRBJ2-7; 8 bases fit TRBD1. The receptor comes from a man between 18 and 35 years old who had mild COVID-19 (a few samples of this study predate the infection). Cell type and time point are not known. Here the CDR3 reads CASSPWWSDRDTYEQYV. Here the CDR3 DNA reads TGTGCCAGCTCACCATGGTGGTCGGACAGGGACACCTACGAGCAGTACGTC.